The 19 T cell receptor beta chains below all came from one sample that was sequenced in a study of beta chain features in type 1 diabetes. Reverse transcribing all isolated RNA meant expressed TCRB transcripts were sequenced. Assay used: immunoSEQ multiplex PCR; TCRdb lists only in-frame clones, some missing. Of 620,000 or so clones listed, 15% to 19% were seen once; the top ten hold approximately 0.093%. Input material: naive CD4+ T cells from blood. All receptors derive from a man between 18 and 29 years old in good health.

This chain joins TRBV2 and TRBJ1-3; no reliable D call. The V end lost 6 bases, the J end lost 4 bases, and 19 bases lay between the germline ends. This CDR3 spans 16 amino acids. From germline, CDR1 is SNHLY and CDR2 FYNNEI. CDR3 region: CASSQTLNGFGNTIYF. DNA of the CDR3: TGTGCCAGCAGCCAAACTTTAAATGGCTTCGGAAACACCATATATTTT.

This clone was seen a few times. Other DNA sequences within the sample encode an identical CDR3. CDR3 sequence: CASSLQGANEQYF. The DNA of the CDR3 is TGTGCCAGCTCACTCCAGGGGGCTAACGAGCAGTACTTC. The chain has TRBV18 and TRBJ2-7; 8 bases align to TRBD1. Germline-derived CDR1 and CDR2 are KGHSH and LQKENI. The CDR3 totals 13 residues. V lost 4 bases, J lost 5 bases, and 4 bases stayed unmatched.

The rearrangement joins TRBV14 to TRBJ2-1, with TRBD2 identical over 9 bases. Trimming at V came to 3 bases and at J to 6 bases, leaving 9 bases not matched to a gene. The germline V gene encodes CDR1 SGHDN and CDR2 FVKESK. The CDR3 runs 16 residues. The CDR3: CASSQEPGLARNEQFF. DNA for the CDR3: TGTGCCAGCAGCCAGGAACCGGGACTAGCCCGCAATGAGCAGTTCTTC.

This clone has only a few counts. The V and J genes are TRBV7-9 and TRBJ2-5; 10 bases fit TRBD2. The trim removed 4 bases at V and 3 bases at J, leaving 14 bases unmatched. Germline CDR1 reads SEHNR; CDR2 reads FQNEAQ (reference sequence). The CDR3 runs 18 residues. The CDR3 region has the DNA TGTGCCAGCAGCTCACGTTATAATCCTAGCGGGGGCGAAGAGACCCAGTACTTC. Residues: CASSSRYNPSGGEETQYF.

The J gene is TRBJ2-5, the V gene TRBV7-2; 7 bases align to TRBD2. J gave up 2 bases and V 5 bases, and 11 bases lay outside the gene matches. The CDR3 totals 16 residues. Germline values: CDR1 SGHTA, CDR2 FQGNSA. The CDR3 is CASSRGPGGRQETQYF. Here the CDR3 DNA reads TGTGCCAGCAGCCGGGGACCGGGAGGACGACAAGAGACCCAGTACTTC.

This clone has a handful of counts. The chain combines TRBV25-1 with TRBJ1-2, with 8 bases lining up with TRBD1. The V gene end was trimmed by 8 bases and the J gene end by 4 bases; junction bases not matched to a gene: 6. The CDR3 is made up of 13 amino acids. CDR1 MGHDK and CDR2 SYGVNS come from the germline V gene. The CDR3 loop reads CASAQGASYGYTF. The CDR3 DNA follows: TGTGCCAGCGCTCAGGGGGCCAGCTATGGCTACACCTTC.

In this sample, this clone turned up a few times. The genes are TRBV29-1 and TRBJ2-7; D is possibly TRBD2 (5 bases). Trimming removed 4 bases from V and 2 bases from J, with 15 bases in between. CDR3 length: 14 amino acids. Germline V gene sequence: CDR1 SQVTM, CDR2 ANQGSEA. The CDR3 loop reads CSVARGGNTYEQYF. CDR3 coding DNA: TGCAGCGTTGCCCGGGGTGGGAACACCTACGAGCAGTACTTC.

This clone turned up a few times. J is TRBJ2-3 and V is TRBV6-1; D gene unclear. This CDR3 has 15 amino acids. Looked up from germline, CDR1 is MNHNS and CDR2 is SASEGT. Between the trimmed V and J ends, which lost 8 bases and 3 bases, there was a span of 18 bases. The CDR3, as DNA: TGTGCCAGCCGGCCTAGTGTTCTCACAACAGATACGCAGTATTTT. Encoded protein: CASRPSVLTTDTQYF.

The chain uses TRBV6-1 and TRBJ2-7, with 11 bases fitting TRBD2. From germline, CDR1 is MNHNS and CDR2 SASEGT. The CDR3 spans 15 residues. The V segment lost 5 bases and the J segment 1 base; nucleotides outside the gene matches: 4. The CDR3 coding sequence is TGTGCCAGCAGTACTACTAGCGGGGGATCCTACGAGCAGTACTTC. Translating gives CASSTTSGGSYEQYF.

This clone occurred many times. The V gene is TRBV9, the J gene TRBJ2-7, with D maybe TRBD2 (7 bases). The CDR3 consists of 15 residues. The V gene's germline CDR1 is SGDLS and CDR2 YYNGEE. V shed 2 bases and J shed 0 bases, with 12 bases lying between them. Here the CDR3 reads CASSVAGGPSYEQYF. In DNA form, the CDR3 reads TGTGCCAGCAGCGTGGCCGGGGGGCCCTCCTACGAGCAGTACTTC.

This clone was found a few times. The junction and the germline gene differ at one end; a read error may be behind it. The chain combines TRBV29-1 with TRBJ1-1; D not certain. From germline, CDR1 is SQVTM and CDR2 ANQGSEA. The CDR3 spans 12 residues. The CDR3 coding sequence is TGCCGCGTCTTTAATATGAACACTGAAGCTTTCTTT. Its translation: CRVFNMNTEAFF.

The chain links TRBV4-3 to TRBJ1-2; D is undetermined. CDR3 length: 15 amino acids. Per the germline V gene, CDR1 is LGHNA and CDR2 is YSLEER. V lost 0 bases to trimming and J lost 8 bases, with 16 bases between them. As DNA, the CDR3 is TGCGCCAGCAGCCAAGATCGATCACACTTGGGGGGCTACACCTTC. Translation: CASSQDRSHLGGYTF.

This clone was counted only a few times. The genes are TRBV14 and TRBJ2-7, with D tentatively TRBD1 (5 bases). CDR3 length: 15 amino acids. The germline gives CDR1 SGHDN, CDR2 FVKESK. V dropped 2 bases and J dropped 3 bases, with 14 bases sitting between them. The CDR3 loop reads CASSQRGALLYEQYF. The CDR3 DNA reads TGTGCCAGCAGCCAAAGGGGCGCCTTGCTCTACGAGCAGTACTTC.

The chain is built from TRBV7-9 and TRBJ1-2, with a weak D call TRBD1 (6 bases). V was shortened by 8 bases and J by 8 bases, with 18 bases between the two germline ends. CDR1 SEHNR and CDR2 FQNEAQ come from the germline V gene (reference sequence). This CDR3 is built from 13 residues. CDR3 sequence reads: CASRVSGAGGYTF. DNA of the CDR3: TGTGCCAGCCGCGTTTCGGGGGCTGGAGGCTACACCTTC.

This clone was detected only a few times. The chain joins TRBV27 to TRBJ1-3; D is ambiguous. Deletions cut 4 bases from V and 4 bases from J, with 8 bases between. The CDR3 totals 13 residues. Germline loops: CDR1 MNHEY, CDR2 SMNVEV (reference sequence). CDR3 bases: TGTGCCAGCAGTTCCAACTCGGGAAACACCATATATTTT. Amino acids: CASSSNSGNTIYF.

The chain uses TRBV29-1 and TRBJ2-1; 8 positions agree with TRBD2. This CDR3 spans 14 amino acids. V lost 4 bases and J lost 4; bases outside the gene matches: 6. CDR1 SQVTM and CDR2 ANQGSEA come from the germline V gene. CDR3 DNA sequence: TGCAGCGTTGTTCCCAGCGGGAGATACAATGAGCAGTTCTTC. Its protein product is CSVVPSGRYNEQFF.

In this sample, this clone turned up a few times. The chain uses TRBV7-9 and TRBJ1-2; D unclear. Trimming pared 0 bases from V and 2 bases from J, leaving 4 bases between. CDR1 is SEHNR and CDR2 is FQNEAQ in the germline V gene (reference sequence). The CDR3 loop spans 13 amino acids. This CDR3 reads CASSLASNYGYTF. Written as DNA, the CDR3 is TGTGCCAGCAGCTTAGCGAGCAACTATGGCTACACCTTC.

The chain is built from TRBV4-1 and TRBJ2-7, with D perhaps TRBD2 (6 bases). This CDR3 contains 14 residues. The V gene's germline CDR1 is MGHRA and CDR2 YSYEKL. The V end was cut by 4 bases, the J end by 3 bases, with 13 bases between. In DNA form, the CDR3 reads TGCGCCAGCAGCCGGGCGGGTAGCGGCTACGAGCAGTACTTC. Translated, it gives CASSRAGSGYEQYF.

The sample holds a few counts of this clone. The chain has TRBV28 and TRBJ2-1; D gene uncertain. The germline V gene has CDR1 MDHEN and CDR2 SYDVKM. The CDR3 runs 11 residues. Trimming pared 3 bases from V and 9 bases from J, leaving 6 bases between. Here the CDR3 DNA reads TGTGCCAGCAGTTTTTTCACTGAGCAGTTCTTC. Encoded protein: CASSFFTEQFF.